This passage covers 26 T cell receptor beta chains from one sample sequenced in a study of blood T cell repertoires in COVID-19. The repertoire was sequenced with immunoSEQ multiplex PCR; TCRdb's copy has only in-frame clones and lacks some. The sample yields 180,000 or so clones, roughly 80% seen once. The specimen sequenced was peripheral blood. Source of these receptors: a human donor with acute or convalescent COVID-19. The donor label of this sample is uncertain.

CDR3 region: CASSSGHEQYF. The CDR3 DNA follows: TGTGCCAGTAGTTCAGGGCACGAGCAGTACTTC. The chain employs TRBV19 and TRBJ2-7, with D perhaps TRBD1 (5 bases). Germline-derived CDR1 and CDR2 are LNHDA and SQIVND (reference sequence). The CDR3 is 11 amino acids. Trimming took off 5 bases at V and 5 bases at J, with 7 bases between the two ends.

CDR3 DNA: TGTGCCAGCAGCTTGGTAAAATTTGCGGGGGCCACTTTTGAGCAGTTCTTC. Amino acid sequence: CASSLVKFAGATFEQFF. The chain couples TRBV11-2 to TRBJ2-1; D perhaps matches TRBD2 (7 bases). Germline loops: CDR1 SGHAT, CDR2 FQNNGV. Trimming stripped 3 bases from V and 9 bases from J, with 24 bases between. The CDR3 loop spans 17 amino acids.

This clone was detected once. The J gene is TRBJ2-6, the V gene TRBV28; 7 nucleotides align to TRBD1. The ends lost 6 bases at V and 0 bases at J; junction bases unmatched: 14. The CDR3 is 19 residues long. Germline V CDR1 and CDR2: MDHEN, SYDVKM. CDR3 amino acids: CASSLVDRAASSGANVLTF. CDR3 nucleotide sequence: TGTGCCAGCAGCCTAGTCGACAGGGCGGCTAGCTCTGGGGCCAACGTCCTGACTTTC. Together with reference TRBV28 and TRBJ2-6, the CDR3 gives the full variable domain: DVKVTQSSRYLVKRTGEKVFLECVQDMDHENMFWYRQDPGLGLRLIYFSYDVKMKEKGDIPEGYSVSREKKERFSLILESASTNQTSMYLCASSLVDRAASSGANVLTFGAGSRLTVL.

This chain joins TRBV27 and TRBJ2-7; no firm D call. Trimming removed 1 base at V and 7 bases at J, with 14 bases between. Germline assignment: CDR1 MNHEY and CDR2 SMNVEV (reference sequence). CDR3 length: 14 residues. DNA for the CDR3: TGTGCCAGCAGTTTATATGCGGTCCAAATAGAGCAGTACTTC. This codes for CASSLYAVQIEQYF.

J is TRBJ2-3 and V is TRBV12-3 or TRBV12-4; D uncertain. The CDR3 sequence is 12 residues long. Trimming shortened V by 6 bases and J by 4 bases, and 8 bases separated the two germline ends. CDR3 amino acids: CASRTAADTQYF. CDR3 DNA: TGTGCCAGCAGGACGGCGGCAGATACGCAGTATTTT.

The V and J genes are TRBV6-6 and TRBJ1-3; 8 positions agree with TRBD1. The V gene end was trimmed by 2 bases and the J gene end by 4 bases; junction bases not matched to a gene: 4. The germline V gene encodes CDR1 MNHNY and CDR2 SVGAGI (reference sequence). There are 15 residues in the CDR3. The CDR3 region is CASSYPGTGGNTIYF. The DNA for the CDR3 is TGTGCCAGCAGTTACCCCGGGACAGGAGGAAACACCATATATTTT.

This clone was picked up one time. This chain connects TRBV11-2 to TRBJ2-2; a weak D match, TRBD2 (5 bases). Per germline, CDR1 SGHAT and CDR2 FQNNGV. V was trimmed by 3 bases and J by 1 base, leaving 12 bases between them. This CDR3 comprises 16 residues. The CDR3 DNA reads TGTGCCAGCAGCTTCCGAGGAGCGGAGAACACCGGGGAGCTGTTTTTT. Translation gives CASSFRGAENTGELFF.

The chain couples TRBV19 to TRBJ2-1; tentative D call: TRBD2 (7 bases). The germline V and J ends were trimmed by 4 bases and 9 bases, with 16 bases remaining between them. This CDR3 contains 14 residues. The germline V gene has CDR1 LNHDA and CDR2 SQIVND (reference sequence). CDR3 amino acids: CASSSSGGHTEQFF. The DNA of the CDR3 is TGTGCCAGTAGTAGCTCGGGGGGACATACTGAGCAGTTCTTC.

The rearrangement links TRBV9 to TRBJ2-3, with D unclear. Germline CDR1 is SGDLS and CDR2 is YYNGEE. V was shortened by 0 bases and J by 6 bases, with 8 bases between the two germline ends. CDR3 length: 13 amino acids. The CDR3 loop reads CASSVDLRDTQYF. CDR3 coding DNA: TGTGCCAGCAGCGTAGACTTGAGGGATACGCAGTATTTT.

The chain is built from TRBV19 and TRBJ2-3, with a tentative D call TRBD1 (6 bases). The V end was cut by 4 bases, the J end by 0 bases, with 14 bases between. The CDR3 has 16 residues. In germline, CDR1 is LNHDA, CDR2 SQIVND (reference sequence). The CDR3 bases are TGTGCCAGTAGTAAGGACAGTAGAAGGAGCACAGATACGCAGTATTTT. Translation gives CASSKDSRRSTDTQYF.

This clone was found a few times. The chain joins TRBV15 to TRBJ1-2; 10 bases fit TRBD1. Germline V gene data show CDR1 as LNHNV and CDR2 as YYDKDF (reference sequence). Trimming took 3 bases from V and 0 from J; bases not matched to a gene: 7. The CDR3 consists of 17 residues. The chain's CDR3 is CATSRSVGTGANYGYTF. CDR3 sequence (DNA): TGTGCCACCAGCAGGTCCGTAGGGACAGGGGCTAACTATGGCTACACCTTC.

The chain recombines TRBV6-6 with TRBJ2-5; the match to TRBD1 covers 8 bases. The CDR3 length is 14 residues. The V gene's germline CDR1 is MNHNY and CDR2 SVGAGI (reference sequence). V lost 5 bases, J lost 5 bases, and 7 bases stayed unmatched. Here the CDR3 reads CASSRTGRHETQYF. The CDR3 nucleotides are TGTGCCAGCAGTCGGACAGGGCGTCACGAGACCCAGTACTTC.

The V call is TRBV5-1, the J call TRBJ2-2, with a possible D match to TRBD2 (5 bases). The V gene lost 0 bases and the J gene lost 6 bases, with 12 bases spanning the gap. CDR1 and CDR2 from the germline V gene are SGHRS and YFSETQ. There are 15 residues in the CDR3. In nucleotides, the CDR3 is TGCGCCAGCAGCTTGGAGGACTCGCCCGCCGGGGAGCTGTTTTTT. This codes for CASSLEDSPAGELFF.

The V call is TRBV2, the J call TRBJ2-3, with TRBD1 as a possible D gene (5 bases). V was cut by 5 bases and J by 0 bases, with 12 bases left in between. Germline CDR1 reads SNHLY; CDR2 reads FYNNEI. The CDR3 has 15 residues. The CDR3 protein is CASSSRTPSTDTQYF. The CDR3 DNA follows: TGTGCCAGCAGTTCCCGGACACCTAGCACAGATACGCAGTATTTT. The complete variable domain, with remaining parts taken from reference TRBV2 and TRBJ2-3, reads EPEVTQTPSHQVTQMGQEVILRCVPISNHLYFYWYRQILGQKVEFLVSFYNNEISEKSEIFDDQFSVERPDGSNFTLKIRSTKLEDSAMYFCASSSRTPSTDTQYFGPGTRLTVL.

The chain links TRBV6-5 to TRBJ1-2; D unclear. V lost 8 bases and J lost 5, with 9 bases in between. The CDR3 contains 11 residues. Germline values: CDR1 MNHEY, CDR2 SVGAGI. CDR3 protein: CASHTFYGYTF. In nucleotides, the CDR3 is TGTGCCAGCCACACATTTTATGGCTACACCTTC.

This chain connects TRBV28 to TRBJ2-1, with 7 bases identical to TRBD1. V dropped 2 bases and J dropped 6; count of bases not matched to a gene: 10. Germline-derived CDR1 and CDR2 are MDHEN and SYDVKM. This CDR3 spans 16 amino acids. CDR3 residues: CASSLGSGYRGNEQFF. CDR3 bases: TGTGCCAGCAGTTTAGGGTCGGGCTACAGGGGCAATGAGCAGTTCTTC.

The chain couples TRBV18 to TRBJ1-3, with a possible D match to TRBD1 (6 bases). This CDR3 has 16 amino acids. V dropped 6 bases and J dropped 0 bases, with 15 bases sitting between them. From germline, CDR1 is KGHSH and CDR2 LQKENI. The CDR3 DNA follows: TGTGCCAGCTCCCCCCAGGGGCGAAGCTCTGGAAACACCATATATTTT. Amino acid sequence: CASSPQGRSSGNTIYF.

The chain joins TRBV7-6 to TRBJ2-2, with 8 bases matching TRBD1. Germline V gives CDR1 SGHVS, CDR2 FNYEAQ. V shed 2 bases and J 5 bases; nucleotides not matched to a gene: 4. This CDR3 has 15 amino acids. CDR3 nucleotides: TGTGCCAGCAGCTTAATCAGGGGGCAGACCGGGGAGCTGTTTTTT. This sequence encodes CASSLIRGQTGELFF.

The rearrangement links TRBV28 to TRBJ1-2; the D gene is possibly TRBD1 (5 bases). The germline V and J ends were trimmed by 1 base and 7 bases, with 22 bases remaining between them. Germline V lookup: CDR1 MDHEN, CDR2 SYDVKM. This CDR3 region has 17 residues. Here the CDR3 DNA reads TGTGCCAGCAGTTTATCGGCGGGGGGTGGTTCAGGGTTTGGCTACACCTTC. Translated: CASSLSAGGGSGFGYTF.

The genes are TRBV2 and TRBJ2-1; 9 nucleotides agree with TRBD2. The CDR3 is made up of 18 amino acids. V was pared by 2 bases and J by 0 bases, with 8 bases of the junction left unmatched. Germline V gives CDR1 SNHLY, CDR2 FYNNEI. This CDR3 reads CASSERLAGQSSYNEQFF. The CDR3 DNA reads as TGTGCCAGCAGTGAAAGGCTAGCGGGGCAGAGCTCCTACAATGAGCAGTTCTTC.

The rearrangement uses TRBV11-2 and TRBJ2-7; tentative D call: TRBD2 (6 bases). This CDR3 region has 15 residues. V lost 0 bases, J lost 2 bases, and 11 bases lay in between. Germline CDR1 and CDR2: SGHAT and FQNNGV. The DNA of the CDR3 is TGTGCCAGCAGCTTAGATCTGCAGCGGGCCTACGAGCAGTACTTC. This gives the protein CASSLDLQRAYEQYF.

This clone was recorded once. J is TRBJ1-6 and V is TRBV5-4; D gene unclear. The germline V gene encodes CDR1 SGHNT and CDR2 YYREEE (reference sequence). Trimming cost V 0 bases and J 0 bases, with 7 bases left between them. The CDR3 is 16 amino acids. CDR3 nucleotide sequence: TGTGCCAGCAGCTTGGACAGTAACTCCTATAATTCACCCCTCCACTTT. Translation gives CASSLDSNSYNSPLHF.

In nucleotides, the CDR3 is TGTGCCAGCAGCTTAGAAGCAGGGCAAAGCACAGATACGCAGTATTTT. Translation gives CASSLEAGQSTDTQYF. The rearrangement joins TRBV7-6 to TRBJ2-3; the D gene is possibly TRBD1 (5 bases). Germline CDR1 is SGHVS and CDR2 is FNYEAQ. This CDR3 has 16 residues. Trimming stripped 1 base from V and 0 bases from J, with 11 bases between.

V gene TRBV5-1 combines with J gene TRBJ1-1, with TRBD1 identical over 10 bases. Germline V gene sequence: CDR1 SGHRS, CDR2 YFSETQ. J was trimmed by 4 bases and V by 4 bases; bases with no gene match: 7. CDR3 length: 15 residues. In nucleotides, the CDR3 is TGCGCCAGCAGCCCCGGGGACAGGGGCATCACTGAAGCTTTCTTT. Residues: CASSPGDRGITEAFF.

This clone has just one count. The rearrangement links TRBV7-2 to TRBJ1-5; 8 bases align to TRBD1. The CDR3 has 19 amino acids. Germline V lookup: CDR1 SGHTA, CDR2 FQGNSA. J lost 4 bases, V lost 2 bases, and 16 bases had no gene match. CDR3 bases: TGTGCCAGCAGCTTATCGGCGACCGGGCAGGGGGCGGGGAATCAGCCCCAGCATTTT. Residues: CASSLSATGQGAGNQPQHF.

The chain is built from TRBV5-5 and TRBJ2-2, with 11 bases aligning to TRBD1. The CDR3 has 15 residues. Looked up from germline, CDR1 is SGHKS and CDR2 is YYEKEE (reference sequence). Germline trimming cut 3 bases from V and 6 bases from J; bases unmatched to any gene: 4. CDR3 sequence: CASSWGQGGSGELFF. In DNA, the CDR3 is TGTGCCAGCAGCTGGGGACAGGGGGGTTCCGGGGAGCTGTTTTTT.